One T cell receptor (beta chain) is described in this entry. This clone was observed a handful of times. This clone's antigen is unknown. One base away there is no much larger clone; base qualities are not given. Libraries were built with the immunoSEQ multiplex PCR assay. For most patients, genomic DNA was isolated with the Qiagen DNeasy Blood and Tissue Kit and sent frozen to Adaptive Biotechnologies for TCR sequencing. For most patients, genomic DNA was subjected to high-throughput TCR-beta CDR3 sequencing by Adaptive Biotechnologies. The authors' analysis ran thus. TCR sequencing data for 15 to 20 patients were retrieved from Adaptive's ImmunoSEQ software; three other patients were processed with MiXCR and VDJtools. To correct CD4 versus CD8 sorting errors, sequences present in both subsets at a frequency ratio below 5:1 were removed. CDR3 nucleotide sequences shared between donor and recipient were removed because the origin of such sequences could not be assigned. At least 2-fold expansion over unstimulated cells and a minimum CFSE-low frequency of 0.002% (template counts) or 0.001% (read counts) were required for clones to be classified as alloreactive. Clones detected in sequenced pre-transplant spleen, lymph node, or MLR CFSE-low populations of the donor or recipient were defined as mappable. The cumulative frequency of alloreactive clones was calculated as a percentage of all sequences, weighted by copy number. TCRdb carries this immuneACCESS record with in-frame sequences only. Its versions omit some clonotypes, under half of them owing to an unresolved V gene in the studies checked, with the rest unexplained. Clone size and the V and J calls come from that table; the DNA yielded D and trimming. This sample has tens of thousands of clones in its table, and 80% to 95% of those were observed once. The ten top clones hold roughly 1.3% of the sample.

The time point tag for this specimen amounts to: cells obtained before transplantation from donor or recipient. CD3+CD4+ and CD3+CD8+ populations were FACS-sorted from unstimulated pre-transplant donor and recipient cells taken from spleen or lymph nodes. This entry belongs to a study of graft-versus-host responses after intestinal transplantation (dated by TCRdb to 2020 to 2022). Background on the whole study: The transplants that recipients got were multivisceral, liver-intestinal, or isolated intestinal. Anti-thymocyte globulin induction was given to all recipients, followed by maintenance tacrolimus and steroids for approximately three years. Bulk TCR-beta CDR3 sequencing was used to track graft-versus-host and host-versus-graft alloreactive T cell clones in the graft, circulation and bone marrow after intestinal transplantation. To identify alloreactive clones, pre-transplant mixed lymphocyte reaction products were sequenced and compared with unstimulated pre-transplant donor and recipient T cells. A cohort of roughly 25 intestinal transplant recipients, including one retransplant, was enrolled, and 3 patients lacking pretransplant specimens were excluded. A peak of at least 4% donor T cells among recipient peripheral blood mononuclear cells was the definition used for donor T cell macrochimerism. Rather than being sequenced by the commercial service, samples from three later patients were sequenced in-house on an Illumina MiSeq and processed with MiXCR.

Results the study describes overall, beyond this receptor: Conclusions were limited by the relatively low number and heterogeneity of intestinal transplant patients. Early after transplant, peak levels of circulating GvH clones were associated with declines in HvG clones. GvH clones were found in recipient bone marrow, and some of the GvH clones appeared earlier in ileal mucosa or blood, which is consistent with an intestinal mucosal origin. Patients with donor T cell macrochimerism had high GvH to HvG T cell clonal ratios in their allografts.

The material sequenced was unstimulated CD8+ T cells sorted from spleen or lymph node cells, taken before intestinal transplant. This TCR derives from a human donor who received an intestinal transplant.

The nucleotides are TGCACCCGGAGGAGCAATCAGCCCCAGCATTTT. This yields the protein CTRRSNQPQHF. The chain employs TRBV29-1 and TRBJ1-5, with no reliable assignment of the D segment. Counted from cysteine to phenylalanine, this CDR3 has 11 amino acids. The CDR3 DNA has 33 bases and is translated from base 1. Based on the germline V gene, the CDR1 and CDR2 sequences are SQVTM and ANQGSEA.